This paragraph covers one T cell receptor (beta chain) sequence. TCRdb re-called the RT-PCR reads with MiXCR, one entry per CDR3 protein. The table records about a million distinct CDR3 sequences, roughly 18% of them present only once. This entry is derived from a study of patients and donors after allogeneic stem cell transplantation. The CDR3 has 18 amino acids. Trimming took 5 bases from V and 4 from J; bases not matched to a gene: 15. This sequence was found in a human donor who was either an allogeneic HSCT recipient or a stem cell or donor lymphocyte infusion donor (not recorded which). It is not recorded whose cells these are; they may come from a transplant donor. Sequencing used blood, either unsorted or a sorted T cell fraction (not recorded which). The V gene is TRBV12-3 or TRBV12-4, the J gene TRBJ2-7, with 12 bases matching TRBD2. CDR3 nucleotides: TGTGCCAGCAGTCCCAAAAGGCGACTAGCGGGAGTTTTGTACGAGCAGTACTTC. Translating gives CASSPKRRLAGVLYEQYF.